Each of the 7 T cell receptor beta chains below was sequenced from the same sample in a study of blood T cells in healthy people across ages. Next came a second PCR, run for about 6 to 11 cycles, which used a sample-barcoded 5' primer along with a J-beta primer mix. Each CDR3 protein gets one entry after TCRdb re-called the 5' RACE reads with MiXCR. The table lists roughly 1,000,000 distinct CDR3 sequences, approximately 25% of them singletons. These data also featured in a second study, about T cells of mothers and their children.

The sample taken for sequencing was blood. The receptors shown here come from a girl aged 2 to 10 in good health.

The chain combines TRBV7-2 with TRBJ1-2; D gene ambiguous. The V end lost 2 bases, the J end lost 7 bases, and 11 bases lay between the germline ends. CDR1 and CDR2 from the germline V gene are SGHTA and FQGNSA. The CDR3 has 13 residues. The CDR3 DNA follows: TGTGCCAGCAGCTTACCCCCAGCTTCTGGCTACACCTTC. Translated: CASSLPPASGYTF.

V and J are TRBV11-2 and TRBJ1-1; 12 nucleotides line up with TRBD1. CDR3 length equals 16 residues. CDR1 SGHAT and CDR2 FQNNGV come from the germline V gene. V dropped 5 bases and J dropped 11; count of bases not matched to a gene: 15. The CDR3, as DNA: TGTGCCAGCAGCACTCAAGGAGGGACAGGGGGCTACCCGGCTTTCTTT. Translating gives CASSTQGGTGGYPAFF.

The chain recombines TRBV7-9 with TRBJ2-1, with D maybe TRBD2 (6 bases). The V gene's germline CDR1 is SEHNR and CDR2 FQNEAQ (reference sequence). Trimming shortened V by 3 bases and J by 4 bases, and 13 bases separated the two germline ends. The CDR3 is 15 amino acids. In DNA form, the CDR3 reads TGTGCCAGCAGCTTCCCCGGGACTTCTTACAATGAGCAGTTCTTC. It specifies CASSFPGTSYNEQFF. The whole variable domain, remainder taken from reference TRBV7-9 and TRBJ2-1, is DTGVSQNPRHKITKRGQNVTFRCDPISEHNRLYWYRQTLGQGPEFLTYFQNEAQLEKSRLLSDRFSAERPKGSFSTLEIQRTEQGDSAMYLCASSFPGTSYNEQFFGPGTRLTVL.

This clonotype has only a few counts. The chain is built from TRBV7-9 and TRBJ2-5, with 7 bases identical to TRBD2. Germline assignment: CDR1 SEHNR and CDR2 FQNEAQ (reference sequence). Germline trimming cut 3 bases from V and 2 bases from J; bases unmatched to any gene: 6. The CDR3 loop spans 15 amino acids. CDR3 loop: CASSFPGGKQETQYF. The CDR3 nucleotides are TGTGCCAGCAGCTTTCCGGGGGGAAAACAAGAGACCCAGTACTTC.

The V call is TRBV6-5, the J call TRBJ2-5, with TRBD1 identical over 8 bases. V trimming: 10 bases; J trimming: 3 bases; junction bases outside the gene matches: 7. CDR3 size: 13 residues. Germline lookup yields CDR1 MNHEY and CDR2 SVGAGI. CDR3 amino acids: CATNPTGEETQYF. The CDR3 DNA follows: TGTGCCACCAATCCGACAGGGGAAGAGACCCAGTACTTC.

The count of this clonotype is one. V gene TRBV5-1 combines with J gene TRBJ2-1; TRBD2 aligns across 8 bases. The ends lost 3 bases at V and 3 bases at J; junction bases unmatched: 11. Germline CDR1 SGHRS, CDR2 YFSETQ. The CDR3 is 17 amino acids. As DNA, the CDR3 is TGCGCCAGCAGCTACCCCCCCATGCGGGGGGACTACAATGAGCAGTTCTTC. Translated, it gives CASSYPPMRGDYNEQFF. The variable domain in full, completed from reference TRBV5-1 and TRBJ2-1, reads KAGVTQTPRYLIKTRGQQVTLSCSPISGHRSVSWYQQTPGQGLQFLFEYFSETQRNKGNFPGRFSGRQFSNSRSEMNVSTLELGDSALYLCASSYPPMRGDYNEQFFGPGTRLTVL.

The V and J genes are TRBV12-3 or TRBV12-4 and TRBJ2-3; 10 nucleotides line up with TRBD2. This CDR3 contains 15 residues. The junction had 5 bases not matched to a gene; V was cut back by 7 bases and J by 1 base. CDR3 sequence: CASTRTSGGTDTQYF. CDR3 nucleotides: TGTGCCAGCACCCGGACTAGCGGAGGCACAGATACGCAGTATTTT.